The T cell receptor (beta chain) under discussion was sequenced for a study of shared clonotypes between healthy human individuals. At the level of the study: Those who served as donors were a couple of women and a few men between the ages of 18 and 49. Each donor contributed plates that comprised three CD4 naive, three CD4 memory, two CD8 naive and one CD8 memory. The study's findings and limits: The study generally estimated greater richness for naive than memory subsets. Sharing across a few donors was seen in 4.5% to 5.5% of naive CD4 clonotypes.

Sequencing was performed with immunoSEQ multiplex PCR; in TCRdb, only in-frame clones are kept and a portion is missing. The profile shows some 2,100,000 clones, roughly 91% of them singletons. Terminally differentiated effector memory CD45RA+ cells were left out of the naive CD8 fraction, which was CD45RO-negative and positively selected for CCR7. Trimming removed 3 bases from V and 1 base from J, with 14 bases in between. Germline assignment: CDR1 MDHEN and CDR2 SYDVKM. The CDR3 contains 16 residues. Note on this clone: Its antigen is still unknown.

The rearrangement uses TRBV28 and TRBJ2-3; D may be TRBD2 (5 bases). Sequencing input: naive CD8+ T cells from PBMCs. The TCR originated in a man aged 18 to 30 in good health. Some clones in this sample may be carry-over from other donors' samples. The CDR3 is CASSFPGGGGTDTQYF. The CDR3 nucleotides are TGTGCCAGCAGTTTCCCTGGCGGAGGCGGCACAGATACGCAGTATTTT.